These T cell receptor beta chains were read from a single sample in a study of blood T cells in healthy people across ages. TCRdb called the 5' RACE reads again in MiXCR, with one record for every CDR3 protein. Of more than 450,000 distinct CDR3 sequences listed, 25% to 35% are singletons. The same sample was also used in a study of T cells of mothers and their children.

The source material was blood. Receptors were obtained from a boy between 2 and 10 years old in good health. Both conserved end residues are part of each CDR3. The D gene is left open where the match is weak. Clone size is not always given. Where it is, it says once, few, many or a class for expanded clones.

v_call	clone_size	j_call	d_call	cdr3_nt	cdr3_aa
TRBV7-6	few	TRBJ2-7	TRBD2	TGTGCCAGCAGCTTAAATGCGGGAGAAATCTACGAGCAGTACTTC	CASSLNAGEIYEQYF
TRBV7-2	few	TRBJ2-3	NA	TGTGCCAGCGCCAGGGGCCCTTACACAGATACGCAGTATTTT	CASARGPYTDTQYF
TRBV7-9	NA	TRBJ2-5	NA	TGTGCCAGCAGCTTATTCGAGGGGGGCTACCGAGAGACCCAGTACTTC	CASSLFEGGYRETQYF
TRBV10-3	few	TRBJ1-2	NA	TGTGCCATCAGTGAGTCGGTGGCAGGGCGCAACTATGGCTACACCTTC	CAISESVAGRNYGYTF
TRBV4-3	NA	TRBJ2-2	NA	TGCGCCAGCAGCCAAATGGGGAACACCGGGGAGCTGTTTTTT	CASSQMGNTGELFF
TRBV29-1	few	TRBJ2-3	NA	TGCAGCGTTGACCCAGTTGGTGGGAGGTCCGATACGCAGTATTTT	CSVDPVGGRSDTQYF
TRBV29-1	NA	TRBJ1-1	NA	TGCAGCGTTGTAGGGGTTGAAGCTTTCTTT	CSVVGVEAFF
TRBV5-5	NA	TRBJ2-1	NA	TGTGCCAGCAGCGCGGGACCCGACCGCTACAATGAGCAGTTCTTC	CASSAGPDRYNEQFF
TRBV3-1	few	TRBJ2-2	TRBD2	TGTGCCAGCAGCCAGGCGGGGGGATCGAACACCGGGGAGCTGTTTTTT	CASSQAGGSNTGELFF
TRBV6-1	once	TRBJ2-2	NA	TGTGCCAGCAGTGCTAGGACAGTCAACACCGGGGAGCTGTTTTTT	CASSARTVNTGELFF
TRBV7-2	NA	TRBJ2-3	TRBD2	TGTGCCAGCAGCTTAAGATTTGCGGCGGGAGGGCCAACAGATACGCAGTATTTT	CASSLRFAAGGPTDTQYF
TRBV11-2	NA	TRBJ2-2	NA	TGTGCCAGCAGCTTAGGGTACGCGAACACCGGGGAGCTGTTTTTT	CASSLGYANTGELFF
TRBV28	NA	TRBJ2-5	NA	TGTGCCAGCAGCCCACAGGATCTTCAAGAGACCCAGTACTTC	CASSPQDLQETQYF
TRBV20-1	NA	TRBJ2-1	TRBD2	TGCAGTGCAGACTCGGGACTAGCTTTGAATGAGCAGTTCTTC	CSADSGLALNEQFF
TRBV19	NA	TRBJ2-3	NA	TGTGCCAGTAGATCCTCCCCGACAGCCAGCACAGATACGCAGTATTTT	CASRSSPTASTDTQYF
TRBV9	few	TRBJ2-2	NA	TGTGCCAGCAGCCCCCCCGTCGGGGTAGGGGAGAACACCGGGGAGCTGTTTTTT	CASSPPVGVGENTGELFF
TRBV6-2/TRBV6-3	NA	TRBJ2-7	TRBD1	TGTGCCAGCACCTCGACGAGACAGGGGACCTACGAGCAGTACTTC	CASTSTRQGTYEQYF
TRBV20-1	NA	TRBJ1-1	TRBD1	TGCAGTGCTATCAGGGGGCAGGGTGAAGCTTTCTTT	CSAIRGQGEAFF
TRBV20-1	few	TRBJ2-4	TRBD2	TGCAGTGCAAGCGGGGGATTAGCCAAAAACATTCAGTACTTC	CSASGGLAKNIQYF
TRBV20-1	few	TRBJ2-7	TRBD1	TGCAGTGCTAGTCCCGGACAGGGCTCCAACGAGCAGTACTTC	CSASPGQGSNEQYF
TRBV5-6	NA	TRBJ2-3	NA	TGTGCCAGCAGGGGTAGCGTAAGCACAGATACGCAGTATTTT	CASRGSVSTDTQYF
TRBV6-2/TRBV6-3	NA	TRBJ2-2	NA	TGTGCCAGCAGAATCCCGGGGAGCACCGGGGAGCTGTTTTTT	CASRIPGSTGELFF
TRBV4-2	NA	TRBJ1-2	TRBD1	TGTGCCAGCAGCCAAGAAGTCGGGACAGGGGGCGATGGCTACACCTTC	CASSQEVGTGGDGYTF
TRBV2	NA	TRBJ1-2	NA	TGTGCCAGCAGTGAGGATGGGAACGCAGCCGGCTACACCTTC	CASSEDGNAAGYTF
TRBV19	NA	TRBJ2-1	TRBD2	TGTGCCAGTAGTATAAGTAGCGGGAGCCCCTACAATGAGCAGTTCTTC	CASSISSGSPYNEQFF
TRBV12-3/TRBV12-4	NA	TRBJ2-7	NA	TGTGCCAGCAGCCCCAGGGTTCCCTACGAGCAGTACTTC	CASSPRVPYEQYF
TRBV7-9	NA	TRBJ2-7	TRBD1	TGTGCCAGCAGCTTAGGTACGGACAGGGCCAACGAGCAGTACTTC	CASSLGTDRANEQYF
TRBV7-2	NA	TRBJ1-1	TRBD1	TGTGCCAGCACCCGGACAGGATCTTCAACTGAAGCTTTCTTT	CASTRTGSSTEAFF
TRBV5-1	NA	TRBJ2-2	TRBD1	TGCGCCAGCAGCAGGACAGGTGACGGGGAGCTGTTTTTT	CASSRTGDGELFF
TRBV12-5	few	TRBJ1-1	NA	TGTGCTAGTGGTTTGATTCGGGCAGGGGTTCGAGAGGAGACTGAAGCTTTCTTT	CASGLIRAGVREETEAFF
TRBV20-1	NA	TRBJ2-7	NA	TGCAGTGCTAGAGATGGTGGGCGCGAGCAGTACTTC	CSARDGGREQYF
TRBV10-2	few	TRBJ2-7	NA	TGCGCCAGCAGTGAAACAGCCACCTACGAGCAGTACTTC	CASSETATYEQYF
TRBV12-3/TRBV12-4	many	TRBJ2-7	NA	TGTGCCAGCAGCTTAGGGGGCGGGACCTACGAGCAGTACTTC	CASSLGGGTYEQYF
TRBV7-3	NA	TRBJ1-2	TRBD1	TGTGCCAGCAGCTTATCGGGACAGGGGAAACACTATGGCTACACCTTC	CASSLSGQGKHYGYTF
TRBV7-9	NA	TRBJ2-1	NA	TGTGCCAGCAGCTTAGCAATGCTAGCAAATGAACAGTTCTTC	CASSLAMLANEQFF
TRBV3-1	NA	TRBJ1-5	NA	TGTGCCAGCAACATTGGCGGGGTTGGCCAGCCCCAGCATTTT	CASNIGGVGQPQHF
TRBV7-8	few	TRBJ1-2	TRBD1	TGTGCCAGCAGCCAGGGGGGGACTTCGGGCTACACCTTC	CASSQGGTSGYTF
TRBV4-3	few	TRBJ2-3	NA	TGCGCCAGCAGCCAGGATAGGGTTCTAGAGCGGGATACGCAGTATTTT	CASSQDRVLERDTQYF